This record concerns one T cell receptor (beta chain) sequence. This sample is drawn from a study of blood T cell repertoires in COVID-19. Whole-study context: The United States, Italy and Spain were the sources of the acute and convalescent COVID-19 samples. The analysed material was cDNA or gDNA that came from T cells, B-cell-depleted T cells, or PBMCs.

Original processing notes: The assay estimated nucleated cells by amplifying reference gene primers. The method was immunoSEQ multiplex PCR; TCRdb's version includes in-frame clones alone and lacks a portion of them. Clone size and the V and J calls come from that table; the DNA yielded D and trimming. The sample shows 210,000 or so clones, around 85% of them seen only once. The sequenced material came from peripheral blood. This TCR was recovered from a human donor in a cohort sampled during active COVID-19.

The chain's CDR3 is CASSQGGLEYF. The DNA for the CDR3 is TGTGCCAGCAGCCAAGGGGGACTGGAGTACTTC. V is TRBV3-1 (or the pseudogene TRBV3-2) and J is TRBJ2-7, with D perhaps TRBD2 (6 bases). CDR1 is LGHDT, CDR2 YNNKEL, per germline (reference sequence). This CDR3 contains 11 residues. V dropped 1 base and J dropped 11 bases, with 9 bases sitting between them.